In this sample, the clone carrying this T cell receptor beta chain turned up many times. Trimming cost V 6 bases and J 8 bases; bases outside gene matches: 6. This CDR3 spans 11 amino acids. Germline loops: CDR1 SQVTM, CDR2 ANQGSEA. This sample was taken from a study of identical twins. Via MiXCR, TCRdb re-called the 5' RACE reads, giving one row per CDR3 protein. The sample includes about 570,000 distinct CDR3 sequences, approximately 10% of them seen just once. These data were also filed under a second study, of yellow fever vaccine responses in identical twins.

Specimen: PBMCs. This sequence was found in a woman under 30 in good health. The rearrangement uses TRBV29-1 and TRBJ1-1, with 7 bases aligning to TRBD1. The CDR3 DNA reads as TGCAGCGTCCCCGACAGGGTGGAAGCTTTCTTT. Protein product: CSVPDRVEAFF. Complete variable domain (other parts from reference TRBV29-1 and TRBJ1-1): SAVISQKPSRDICQRGTSLTIQCQVDSQVTMMFWYRQQPGQSLTLIATANQGSEATYESGFVIDKFPISRPNLTFSTLTVSNMSPEDSSIYLCSVPDRVEAFFGQGTRLTVV.